The 22 T cell receptor beta chains in this list originate from one sample, sequenced in a study of glioma-infiltrating T cells after dendritic cell vaccination. The data were produced by immunoSEQ multiplex PCR, yet TCRdb's version contains in-frame clones alone and is incomplete. The repertoire holds just under 85,000 clones, about 90% seen once, with approximately 3.4% in the top ten. The starting material was blood, obtained before dendritic cell vaccination. These receptors all come from a human donor with glioblastoma.

This clone was counted only a few times. This chain connects TRBV7-9 to TRBJ1-5; 8 positions agree with TRBD1. The germline V gene encodes CDR1 SEHNR and CDR2 FQNEAQ (reference sequence). The CDR3 loop spans 17 amino acids. V lost 5 bases, J lost 0 bases, and 9 bases stayed unmatched. The CDR3 nucleotides are TGTGCCAGCAGCCTCGGGACAGGTCTATATAGCAATCAGCCCCAGCATTTT. Protein: CASSLGTGLYSNQPQHF.

The chain uses TRBV5-1 and TRBJ2-1; TRBD1 might be the D (5 bases). The CDR3 length is 14 residues. The V gene lost 0 bases and the J gene lost 7 bases, with 11 bases spanning the gap. The germline gives CDR1 SGHRS, CDR2 YFSETQ. The CDR3 loop is CASSLDGARNEQFF. CDR3 DNA: TGCGCCAGCAGCTTGGATGGGGCGCGTAATGAGCAGTTCTTC.

In its sample, this clone was seen once. The genes are TRBV7-6 and TRBJ2-3, with 9 bases identical to TRBD2. Per the germline V gene, CDR1 is SGHVS and CDR2 is FNYEAQ. The CDR3 extends over 16 amino acids. Trimming took 5 bases from V and 3 from J; bases not matched to a gene: 9. The CDR3 region has the DNA TGTGCCAGCAGCCGAGGGGCGGGAGGGGGGACAGATACGCAGTATTTT. Its protein product is CASSRGAGGGTDTQYF.

V and J are TRBV30 and TRBJ1-1, with no clear D. Germline CDR1 is GTSNPN and CDR2 is SVGIG (reference sequence). This CDR3 is built from 15 residues. V was clipped by 3 bases and J by 5 bases, with 19 bases between them. The CDR3 coding sequence is TGTGCCTGGAGGGGGAAGACAAGGCGAGGGACTGAAGCTTTCTTT. Amino acids: CAWRGKTRRGTEAFF. The full variable domain, rest sourced from reference TRBV30 and TRBJ1-1, is SQTIHQWPATLVQPVGSPLSLECTVEGTSNPNLYWYRQAAGRGLQLLFYSVGIGQISSEVPQNLSASRPQDRQFILSSKKLLLSDSGFYLCAWRGKTRRGTEAFFGQGTRLTVV.

The chain is built from TRBV11-2 and TRBJ2-2; possibly TRBD2 for D (5 bases). Trimming stripped 2 bases from V and 7 bases from J, with 8 bases between. The CDR3 spans 13 residues. Germline CDR1 reads SGHAT; CDR2 reads FQNNGV. CDR3 residues: CASSLRAGGELFF. The CDR3 DNA sequence: TGTGCCAGCAGCTTAAGGGCGGGCGGGGAGCTGTTTTTT.

The chain couples TRBV18 to TRBJ1-2; TRBD1 agrees at 8 bases. V trimming: 3 bases; J trimming: 4 bases; junction bases outside the gene matches: 16. The germline V gene has CDR1 KGHSH and CDR2 LQKENI. CDR3 size: 18 residues. The DNA for the CDR3 is TGTGCCAGCTCACCCGTTGGGACAGGAAGGGCGGCGGGCTATGGCTACACCTTC. Translating gives CASSPVGTGRAAGYGYTF.

This clone came up once. The rearrangement uses TRBV9 and TRBJ1-2; D unresolved. CDR1 SGDLS and CDR2 YYNGEE come from the germline V gene. The CDR3 sequence is 13 residues long. Trimming pared 4 bases from V and 0 bases from J, leaving 7 bases between. DNA for the CDR3: TGTGCCAGCAGCCCTACAGCTAACTATGGCTACACCTTC. The encoded protein is CASSPTANYGYTF.

This rearrangement joins TRBV10-3 to TRBJ1-1; no reliable D call. The CDR3 totals 11 residues. With 5 bases removed from V and 3 bases from J, the gap between germline ends came to 4 bases. Germline assignment: CDR1 ENHRY and CDR2 SYGVKD. CDR3 nucleotide sequence: TGTGCCATCAGTTCAGACACTGAAGCTTTCTTT. It translates to CAISSDTEAFF.

V and J are TRBV7-3 and TRBJ1-1; 9 bases map to TRBD1. CDR3 length: 14 amino acids. From germline, CDR1 is SGHTA and CDR2 FQGTGA. V trimming: 4 bases; J trimming: 1 base; junction bases outside the gene matches: 1. The CDR3 spells CASSSTGGNTEAFF. As DNA, the CDR3 is TGTGCCAGCAGCTCGACAGGGGGGAACACTGAAGCTTTCTTT. Combining the CDR3 with reference TRBV7-3 and TRBJ1-1 gives the whole variable domain GAGVSQTPSNKVTEKGKYVELRCDPISGHTALYWYRQSLGQGPEFLIYFQGTGAADDSGLPNDRFFAVRPEGSVSTLKIQRTERGDSAVYLCASSSTGGNTEAFFGQGTRLTVV.

The V call is TRBV19, the J call TRBJ1-3; tentative D call: TRBD1 (5 bases). CDR1 and CDR2 from the germline V gene are LNHDA and SQIVND (reference sequence). The V gene lost 3 bases and the J gene lost 1 base, with 19 bases spanning the gap. This CDR3 contains 18 residues. CDR3 loop: CASSIGGLGLGSGNTIYF. The CDR3 DNA reads TGTGCCAGTAGTATCGGGGGATTGGGGCTGGGATCTGGAAACACCATATATTTT.

The rearrangement links TRBV5-1 to TRBJ2-7, with a possible D match to TRBD2 (7 bases). Per the germline V gene, CDR1 is SGHRS and CDR2 is YFSETQ. This CDR3 contains 12 residues. V lost 4 bases and J lost 6, with 11 bases in between. The chain's CDR3 is CASSLGGLEQYF. The CDR3 region has the DNA TGCGCCAGCAGCCTCGGGGGGCTCGAGCAGTACTTC.

V usage is TRBV6-5 and J usage is TRBJ1-4, with 8 positions matching TRBD1. J lost 8 bases, V lost 2 bases, and 7 bases had no gene match. The CDR3 runs 15 residues. In germline, CDR1 is MNHEY, CDR2 SVGAGI. The CDR3 DNA reads as TGTGCCAGCAGTTACCAGACAGGGGTTGGGGAAAAACTGTTTTTT. This sequence encodes CASSYQTGVGEKLFF.

This clone was picked up one time. The chain recombines TRBV30 with TRBJ2-3; TRBD1 might be the D (6 bases). The CDR3 is 14 amino acids. The V end lost 0 bases, the J end lost 6 bases, and 13 bases lay between the germline ends. Germline V gene data show CDR1 as GTSNPN and CDR2 as SVGIG (reference sequence). DNA for the CDR3: TGTGCCTGGAGTGTAGGACAGTCCGCGGATACGCAGTATTTT. Protein product: CAWSVGQSADTQYF.

This sequence joins TRBV11-3 and TRBJ1-1; 7 bases fit TRBD1. Germline V gene sequence: CDR1 SGHNT, CDR2 YENEEA. With 5 bases clipped from V and 1 base from J, the junction kept 1 base outside the gene matches. This CDR3 is 13 amino acids long. The CDR3 bases are TGTGCCAGCAGCCGACAGGGGAACACTGAAGCTTTCTTT. Translation: CASSRQGNTEAFF.

The chain uses TRBV30 and TRBJ2-7; TRBD1 might be the D (5 bases). The CDR3 has 15 amino acids. CDR1 GTSNPN and CDR2 SVGIG come from the germline V gene (reference sequence). The ends were cut back, 1 base at V and 0 bases at J, with 13 bases in the middle. The CDR3 is CAWSGGRAISYEQYF. The CDR3 nucleotides read TGTGCCTGGAGTGGTGGCAGGGCCATCTCCTACGAGCAGTACTTC.

The chain employs TRBV10-3 and TRBJ2-1; TRBD1 is a possible D gene (6 bases). Germline loops: CDR1 ENHRY, CDR2 SYGVKD. V dropped 6 bases and J dropped 9 bases, with 9 bases sitting between them. This CDR3 contains 11 residues. CDR3 sequence (DNA): TGTGCCATCAGGGGGGCCGGTGAGCAGTTCTTC. It encodes CAIRGAGEQFF.

The rearrangement uses TRBV7-9 and TRBJ1-6; no reliable D call. Trimming left V 6 bases short and J 7 bases short, with 10 bases between. Germline CDR1 reads SEHNR; CDR2 reads FQNEAQ (reference sequence). There are 13 residues in the CDR3. Here the CDR3 reads CASRIGDNSPLHF. The CDR3 region has the DNA TGTGCCAGCAGGATAGGAGACAATTCACCCCTCCACTTT.

The chain couples TRBV6-5 to TRBJ1-2; 7 bases fit TRBD1. Per germline, CDR1 MNHEY and CDR2 SVGAGI. The CDR3 covers 14 residues. After removal of 2 bases from V and 6 bases from J, the junction contained 6 bases not matched to a gene. The CDR3 DNA reads as TGTGCCAGCAGTTACACAGGGACAGCTAATGGCTACACCTTC. Protein product: CASSYTGTANGYTF.

The V gene is TRBV30, the J gene TRBJ2-7, with unresolved D. Looked up from germline, CDR1 is GTSNPN and CDR2 is SVGIG (reference sequence). The CDR3 is 14 residues long. The V and J ends lost 4 bases and 0 bases respectively, with 13 bases between them. CDR3 DNA sequence: TGTGCCTGGACCCGAGGCGGTAGCTCCTACGAGCAGTACTTC. This gives the protein CAWTRGGSSYEQYF.

The chain uses TRBV5-4 and TRBJ2-1; D possibly corresponds to TRBD1 (5 bases). Trimming removed 1 base from V and 5 bases from J, with 10 bases in between. Germline CDR1 is SGHNT and CDR2 is YYREEE (reference sequence). The CDR3 has 14 amino acids. CDR3 coding DNA: TGTGCCAGCAGCTTGAAACAGGTAGACAATGAGCAGTTCTTC. Its translation: CASSLKQVDNEQFF.

The table lists this clone with a count of one. The rearrangement uses TRBV2 and TRBJ2-7; TRBD1 aligns across 7 bases. The V and J ends lost 7 bases and 2 bases, in that order; junction bases with no gene match: 8. CDR1 is SNHLY and CDR2 is FYNNEI in the germline V gene. The CDR3 runs to 14 residues. The CDR3 region has the DNA TGTGCCAGCAAACAAACCGGGACAGCCTACGAGCAGTACTTC. It is translated as CASKQTGTAYEQYF.

Here the CDR3 DNA reads TGTGCCAGCAGCAGCTGGGCCGAGCAGTACTTC. Translating it yields CASSSWAEQYF. The chain has TRBV2 and TRBJ2-5; D is unclear. The J call may not be correct, given that the DNA end is closer to TRBJ2-7. The CDR3 totals 11 residues. Germline V gives CDR1 SNHLY, CDR2 FYNNEI.